These 10 T cell receptor beta chains came from one sample sequenced in a study of T cells in Graves' hyperthyroidism and ophthalmopathy. Amplification of TCR beta CDR3 regions used RNA as the template. The primer set for the first-round RT-PCR of the TCR CDR3 was HTBI. TCRdb re-called the multiplex PCR reads through MiXCR, storing one row per CDR3 protein. The table lists a few hundred thousand distinct CDR3 sequences, about 15% of them singletons. The sequenced material came from blood. All receptors come from a woman aged 40 to 50 with Graves' hyperthyroidism.

The CDR3 nucleotides read TGTGCCAGCAGCCAAGATTTACAGCGGCCCGAGCAGTACTTC. Translation: CASSQDLQRPEQYF. V usage is TRBV4-2 and J usage is TRBJ2-7, with D possibly being TRBD2 (5 bases). V gave up 0 bases and J gave up 6 bases, with 12 bases separating them. The CDR3 consists of 14 residues. In germline, CDR1 is LGHNA, CDR2 YNFKEQ.

The CDR3 DNA sequence: TGTGCCACCAGTGTGGGACAGGGGTTAGATACGCAGTATTTT. Protein product: CATSVGQGLDTQYF. The chain joins TRBV24-1 to TRBJ2-3, with 10 bases lining up with TRBD1. Unmatched junction bases numbered 3, after V lost 5 bases and J lost 5 bases. Germline lookup yields CDR1 KGHDR and CDR2 SFDVKD. CDR3 size: 14 residues.

This clonotype was picked up a small number of times. The chain joins TRBV20-1 to TRBJ2-3; 9 bases line up with TRBD2. The CDR3 has 15 residues. In germline, CDR1 is DFQATT, CDR2 SNEGSKA (reference sequence). V lost 8 bases and J lost 4; bases outside the gene matches: 13. The CDR3 DNA reads TGCAGTCTGGACGATTTCGCGGGAGGGCCAGATACGCAGTATTTT. Its protein product is CSLDDFAGGPDTQYF.

This clonotype was detected a few times. The CDR3 loop is CSARDSRPNTEAFF. The CDR3 DNA sequence: TGCAGTGCTAGAGATTCGCGGCCCAACACTGAAGCTTTCTTT. This rearrangement joins TRBV20-1 to TRBJ1-1, with D uncertain. Deletions cut 0 bases from V and 2 bases from J, with 10 bases between. CDR1 is DFQATT, CDR2 SNEGSKA, per germline (reference sequence). This CDR3 has 14 residues.

This clonotype has a handful of counts. This chain uses TRBV6-1 with TRBJ1-1, with D unresolved. This CDR3 comprises 12 residues. Germline V gene data show CDR1 as MNHNS and CDR2 as SASEGT. Trimming took 6 bases from V and 4 from J, leaving 9 bases between them. The chain's CDR3 is CASSGEGTEAFF. The CDR3 bases are TGTGCCAGCAGCGGGGAGGGCACTGAAGCTTTCTTT.

The table lists this clonotype with many counts. The chain combines TRBV6-1 with TRBJ2-5; TRBD1 matches at 8 bases. Germline-derived CDR1 and CDR2 are MNHNS and SASEGT. V shed 5 bases, J shed 2 bases, and the junction held 13 bases outside the gene matches. The CDR3 spans 17 residues. The CDR3 region has the DNA TGTGCCAGCAGTCCTGGGGGAACAGGGGGTTTTCAAGAGACCCAGTACTTC. This codes for CASSPGGTGGFQETQYF.

This clonotype was counted many times. The V gene is TRBV28, the J gene TRBJ1-1; D remains ambiguous. The V end lost 6 bases, the J end lost 1 base, and 9 bases lay between the germline ends. The CDR3 contains 13 residues. Germline V gene sequence: CDR1 MDHEN, CDR2 SYDVKM. The CDR3 sequence is CASSPDWNTEAFF. The CDR3, as DNA: TGTGCCAGCAGCCCTGACTGGAACACTGAAGCTTTCTTT.

The chain joins TRBV5-6 to TRBJ1-1; 8 positions match TRBD1. This CDR3 region has 15 residues. CDR1 and CDR2 from the germline V gene are SGHDT and YYEEEE. Trimming removed 3 bases from V and 3 bases from J; junction bases left unmatched: 7. This chain's CDR3 is CASSWDRSVYTEAFF. In DNA, the CDR3 is TGTGCCAGCAGCTGGGACAGGAGCGTGTACACTGAAGCTTTCTTT.

This clonotype was seen repeatedly, ten times or more. The chain uses TRBV30 and TRBJ1-2; D is ambiguous. CDR3 size: 12 residues. Germline loops: CDR1 GTSNPN, CDR2 SVGIG (reference sequence). Trimming stripped 0 bases from V and 5 bases from J, with 7 bases between. CDR3 residues: CAWSVNGYGYTF. In nucleotides, the CDR3 is TGTGCCTGGAGTGTAAACGGTTATGGCTACACCTTC.

This clonotype was counted many times. The chain employs TRBV28 and TRBJ1-5; D is unresolved. Germline lookup yields CDR1 MDHEN and CDR2 SYDVKM. The V and J ends lost 6 bases and 7 bases respectively, with 19 bases between them. This CDR3 is built from 15 residues. CDR3 DNA sequence: TGTGCCAGCAGAAACTCTCTTTACGAGTCCCAGCCCCAGCATTTT. This gives the protein CASRNSLYESQPQHF.